This T cell receptor (beta chain) was sequenced during a study of graft-versus-host responses after intestinal transplantation. Measured with immunoSEQ multiplex PCR; TCRdb has only the in-frame clones, and not every one. The sample lists some 79,000 clones; about 89% were seen once. The germline CDR1 and CDR2 sequences are MNHEY and SVGAGI. The V end lost 2 bases, the J end lost 1 base, and 11 bases lay between the germline ends. CDR3 length: 15 residues. About this clone itself: Its matching antigen is unknown.

This chain uses TRBV6-5 with TRBJ1-1, with a possible D match to TRBD1 (6 bases). This receptor was obtained from a human donor who received an intestinal transplant. The starting material was unstimulated CD4+ T cells sorted from spleen or lymph node cells, obtained before intestinal transplant. DNA for the CDR3: TGTGCCAGCAGTTACGGGGGGGCGGGGAACACTGAAGCTTTCTTT. Its translation: CASSYGGAGNTEAFF.